Sequencing of this TCR beta chain was carried out in a study of blood T cell repertoires in COVID-19. Study-wide background: The United States, Italy and Spain supplied acute and convalescent COVID-19 samples. PBMCs, B-cell-depleted T cells, or T cells were the source of the cDNA or gDNA that made up the material.

Original data processing: Reference gene primer amplification gave estimated nucleated cell counts. TCRdb's copy holds only in-frame clones and misses some; the assay was immunoSEQ multiplex PCR. That table supplies the V and J calls and clone size; D and trimming were determined from the DNA. This sample has fewer than 200,000 clones, with approximately 89% found just once. V was pared by 4 bases and J by 6 bases, with 9 bases between. CDR1 is SQVTM, CDR2 ANQGSEA, per germline. This CDR3 comprises 11 residues. This clone was picked up a small number of times. The TCR sequence derives from a man in his forties with active or convalescent COVID-19. Sequenced material: peripheral blood. V and J are TRBV29-1 and TRBJ1-2; D is unresolved. The CDR3 bases are TGCAGCGTTGGGTCCAGTAATGGCTACACCTTC. Translated: CSVGSSNGYTF.